The sequence of this T cell receptor (beta chain) was determined in a study of PD-L1 blockade in urothelial cancer. Across the whole study: Patients started atezolizumab in the mid-2010s, 1,200 mg intravenously every 3 weeks.

The CDR3 has 14 amino acids. The J segment lost 1 base and the V segment lost 5 bases, leaving 1 base of the junction unmatched. From germline, CDR1 is SQVTM and CDR2 ANQGSEA. Assay: immunoSEQ multiplex PCR; the TCRdb copy retains only in-frame clones and omits some. The sample records about 85,000 clones, over 65% being singletons. Regarding time point: pretreatment peripheral blood. Locally advanced or metastatic urothelial carcinoma affected all patients. The sample was PBMCs, taken around atezolizumab (anti-PD-L1) treatment. The source is a man aged 60-69 years with urothelial cancer. The rearrangement uses TRBV29-1 and TRBJ2-6; 8 bases agree with TRBD1. CDR3 coding DNA: TGCAGCGTTAGGACAGGGTCTGGGGCCAACGTCCTGACTTTC. It yields the protein CSVRTGSGANVLTF.